These 19 T cell receptor beta chains share one sample of origin, sequenced in a study of shared clonotypes between healthy human individuals. The data were produced by immunoSEQ multiplex PCR, yet TCRdb's version contains in-frame clones alone and is incomplete. The sample includes 300,000 to 400,000 clones, about nine tenths of them seen just once. Material: memory CD8+ T cells sorted from blood. Indicated subset: CD45RO+ cells pooled with CCR7-negative TemRA cells. The receptors derive from a man aged 18 to 29 in good health.

The chain combines TRBV29-1 with TRBJ2-7; 9 bases are shared with TRBD1. The germline CDR1 and CDR2 sequences are SQVTM and ANQGSEA. Losses at the gene ends were 3 bases for V and 4 bases for J; bases not matched to a gene: 4. This CDR3 has 13 amino acids. CDR3: CSVESGQGYEQYF. The CDR3 DNA reads as TGCAGCGTTGAGTCTGGACAGGGGTACGAGCAGTACTTC.

The chain links TRBV28 to TRBJ2-1; TRBD1 matches 10 bases. The length of the CDR3 is 16 residues. V lost 6 bases to trimming and J lost 3 bases; unmatched junction nucleotides: 8. Per germline, CDR1 MDHEN and CDR2 SYDVKM. The CDR3 here is CASRQTGTGVYNEQFF. CDR3 bases: TGTGCCAGCAGGCAAACCGGGACAGGGGTCTACAATGAGCAGTTCTTC.

The gene calls are TRBV4-3 and TRBJ1-5, with D tentatively TRBD1 (5 bases). CDR1 LGHNA and CDR2 YSLEER come from the germline V gene. CDR3 size: 18 residues. V shed 3 bases and J shed 0 bases, with 18 bases lying between them. The CDR3 loop is CASSQALMTDYSNQPQHF. CDR3 DNA: TGCGCCAGCAGCCAGGCCCTCATGACAGACTATAGCAATCAGCCCCAGCATTTT.

The V gene is TRBV6-1, the J gene TRBJ2-7; 7 bases match TRBD1. J was trimmed by 3 bases and V by 5 bases; bases with no gene match: 7. The CDR3 length is 14 residues. Germline CDR1 MNHNS, CDR2 SASEGT. The CDR3 is CASSLRDSYYEQYF. The CDR3 region has the DNA TGTGCCAGCAGTCTCCGGGACAGCTACTACGAGCAGTACTTC.

This clone came up a few times. This same CDR3 is encoded by further DNA sequences in the sample. The chain employs TRBV6-1 and TRBJ2-7, with D hard to call. This CDR3 is 11 amino acids long. The germline V and J ends were trimmed by 3 bases and 3 bases, with 3 bases remaining between them. Germline CDR1 is MNHNS and CDR2 is SASEGT. The CDR3 DNA follows: TGTGCCAGCAGTGACAGCTACGAGCAGTACTTC. This sequence encodes CASSDSYEQYF.

The genes are TRBV19 and TRBJ2-7; D is undetermined. The CDR3 has 15 amino acids. Germline V gene lookup returns CDR1 LNHDA and CDR2 SQIVND (reference sequence). V was shortened by 3 bases and J by 1 base, with 13 bases between the two germline ends. CDR3 amino acids: CASSIYFGRSYEQYF. As DNA, the CDR3 is TGTGCCAGTAGTATTTATTTCGGCAGGTCCTACGAGCAGTACTTC.

V is TRBV6-1 and J is TRBJ1-5; maybe TRBD1 (6 bases). This CDR3 contains 15 residues. Germline CDR1 and CDR2: MNHNS and SASEGT. V lost 2 bases and J 6 bases, leaving 14 bases between the germline ends. In DNA form, the CDR3 reads TGTGCCAGCAGTGAACTCGACAGGTCGGGTCAGCCCCAGCATTTT. It is translated as CASSELDRSGQPQHF.

The gene calls are TRBV4-1 and TRBJ2-2; 12 bases line up with TRBD2. This CDR3 has 18 amino acids. In germline, CDR1 is MGHRA, CDR2 YSYEKL. Germline trimming cut 4 bases from V and 2 bases from J; bases unmatched to any gene: 8. Here the CDR3 DNA reads TGCGCCAGCAGCCGTATCGCTAGCGGGAGGGCCAACACCGGGGAGCTGTTTTTT. Its protein product is CASSRIASGRANTGELFF.

As to this clone: Other nucleotide sequences from this sample produce the same CDR3. The chain combines TRBV9 with TRBJ1-1; D might be TRBD1 (5 bases). The CDR3 contains 13 residues. Trimming cost V 2 bases and J 3 bases, with 8 bases left between them. Germline V gives CDR1 SGDLS, CDR2 YYNGEE. The CDR3 DNA is TGTGCCAGCAGCGTCGGGGGGTACACTGAAGCTTTCTTT. Translated, it gives CASSVGGYTEAFF.

The chain couples TRBV14 to TRBJ2-7; D could derive from TRBD1 or TRBD2 (5 bases each). The CDR3 is 16 residues long. V was shortened by 0 bases and J by 0 bases, with 12 bases between the two germline ends. Germline V CDR1 and CDR2: SGHDN, FVKESK. This CDR3 reads CASSQEGREYSYEQYF. The CDR3 DNA is TGTGCCAGCAGCCAAGAGGGCAGGGAGTACTCCTACGAGCAGTACTTC.

The rearrangement uses TRBV5-5 and TRBJ1-2; D ambiguous. This CDR3 is built from 13 residues. V was trimmed by 5 bases and J by 6 bases, leaving 14 bases between them. The V gene's germline CDR1 is SGHKS and CDR2 YYEKEE (reference sequence). DNA of the CDR3: TGTGCCAGCAGTCTCCAAGGGTTACATGGCTACACCTTC. It codes for CASSLQGLHGYTF.

The chain has TRBV9 and TRBJ2-2, with unresolved D. Germline CDR1 is SGDLS and CDR2 is YYNGEE. The ends were cut back, 0 bases at V and 1 base at J, with 13 bases in the middle. The CDR3 contains 17 residues. The CDR3 sequence: CASSVGNLGQNTGELFF. The CDR3 DNA is TGTGCCAGCAGCGTAGGTAATTTAGGCCAGAACACCGGGGAGCTGTTTTTT.

Turning to this clone: It may be a read error: a sequence one base away is much more abundant. V gene TRBV6-5 combines with J gene TRBJ1-2; D is unresolved. Germline CDR1 and CDR2: MNHEY and SVGAGI. V was pared by 0 bases and J by 6 bases, with 8 bases between. The CDR3 contains 13 residues. This chain's CDR3 is CASSYSNGHGYTF. DNA for the CDR3: TGTGCCAGCAGTTACTCGAATGGGCATGGCTACACCTTC.

Many counts were recorded for this clone. The rearrangement uses TRBV11-2 and TRBJ2-1; 11 bases match TRBD2. Per the germline V gene, CDR1 is SGHAT and CDR2 is FQNNGV. The CDR3 contains 16 residues. V gave up 5 bases and J gave up 7 bases; unmatched junction bases: 10. CDR3 DNA sequence: TGTGCCAGCAGCCTGCTAGCGGGAGGTACTGGGAATGAGCAGTTCTTC. It yields the protein CASSLLAGGTGNEQFF.

The CDR3 region is CASSLWEKSSYEQYF. DNA of the CDR3: TGTGCCAGCAGCTTGTGGGAAAAAAGCTCCTACGAGCAGTACTTC. The J gene is TRBJ2-7, the V gene TRBV5-4; D remains ambiguous. CDR1 and CDR2 from the germline V gene are SGHNT and YYREEE (reference sequence). Trimming stripped 1 base from V and 0 bases from J, with 11 bases between. This CDR3 is 15 amino acids long.

This clone was picked up a small number of times. The rearrangement links TRBV19 to TRBJ1-3; D uncertain. The CDR3 has 13 residues. V was shortened by 6 bases and J by 2 bases, with 8 bases between the two germline ends. CDR1 LNHDA and CDR2 SQIVND come from the germline V gene (reference sequence). CDR3 sequence: CASSPGPGNTIYF. The DNA for the CDR3 is TGTGCCAGTAGCCCGGGTCCTGGAAACACCATATATTTT.

The V gene is TRBV2, the J gene TRBJ2-3; no firm D call. Germline V lookup: CDR1 SNHLY, CDR2 FYNNEI. This CDR3 is 15 amino acids long. The germline V and J ends were trimmed by 4 bases and 0 bases, with 11 bases remaining between them. The CDR3 DNA sequence: TGTGCCAGCAGTGGTTGGGCGGCTAGCACAGATACGCAGTATTTT. Residues: CASSGWAASTDTQYF.

The V call is TRBV30, the J call TRBJ2-7; D is ambiguous. V lost 0 bases and J 4 bases, leaving 7 bases between the germline ends. Germline values: CDR1 GTSNPN, CDR2 SVGIG (reference sequence). The CDR3 is 12 residues long. CDR3 bases: TGTGCCTGGAGTGTATATAGTTACGAGCAGTACTTC. Protein: CAWSVYSYEQYF.

This chain uses TRBV12-5 with TRBJ1-1; D gene ambiguous. CDR1 and CDR2 (germline): LGHNT, FRNRAP. This CDR3 is built from 14 residues. With 0 bases removed from V and 1 base from J, the gap between germline ends came to 6 bases. The CDR3, as DNA: TGTGCTAGTGGTTTGGTAGGAAGGAACACTGAAGCTTTCTTT. Its translation: CASGLVGRNTEAFF. Drawing the rest from reference TRBV12-5 and TRBJ1-1, the complete variable domain is DARVTQTPRHKVTEMGQEVTMRCQPILGHNTVFWYRQTMMQGLELLAYFRNRAPLDDSGMPKDRFSAEMPDATLATLKIQPSEPRDSAVYFCASGLVGRNTEAFFGQGTRLTVV.